This T cell receptor (beta chain) was obtained from a study of blood T cells in healthy people across ages. Primed by a sample-barcoded 5' primer and a J-beta primer mix, a second PCR proceeded for about 7 to 12 cycles. TCRdb re-called the 5' RACE reads through MiXCR, storing one row per CDR3 protein. The table records about 1 million distinct CDR3 sequences, less than 25% of them present only once. This CDR3 region has 14 residues. Germline V gene sequence: CDR1 SGHVS, CDR2 FQNEAQ. The people who gave samples were healthy Caucasians from Russia, aged roughly 6 to 90. A further study also used this sample, focusing on T cells of mothers and their children.

The material sequenced was blood. This sequence originates from a girl aged 2 to 9 in good health. The chain couples TRBV7-8 to TRBJ2-5; 14 nucleotides align to TRBD2. The DNA end lines up better with TRBJ2-1; the J call may be wrong. CDR3 nucleotide sequence: TGTGCCAGCGGCTCCGGGACTAGCGGGGGTGAGCAGTTCTTC. Translated: CASGSGTSGGEQFF.